This TCR beta chain derives from a study of CD8 T cells in Susac syndrome. General study results and limits: The study found that Susac CD8+ clonal expansion peaked in TEMRA cells and active patients.

RNA, at 0.5 to 1 ug, was reverse transcribed with random hexamers. It was immunoSEQ multiplex PCR that amplified TCR beta CDR3 across 54 Vbeta and 13 Jbeta. TCRdb re-called the immunoSEQ multiplex PCR reads with MiXCR, one entry per CDR3 protein. The table includes more than 80,000 distinct CDR3 sequences, around 94% detected once. This clonotype was counted a single time. What it binds is unknown. High-throughput TCR beta sequencing covered peripheral CD8+ and CD4+ T cells. Negative isolation yielded the CD8+ and CD4+ T cells, while FACS enriched the TEMRA cells. The length of the CDR3 is 15 residues. The germline V gene has CDR1 DFQATT and CDR2 SNEGSKA (reference sequence). V gave up 5 bases and J gave up 7 bases; unmatched junction bases: 11.

The receptor was derived from a human donor with Susac syndrome. This chain uses TRBV20-1 with TRBJ2-7; 13 positions match TRBD2. The specimen was CD8+ T cells from PBMCs. CDR3 DNA sequence: TGCAGTGCTTCCTGGACTAGCGGGGGTGGGTCTGAGCAGTACTTC. Residues: CSASWTSGGGSEQYF.